What follows are 24 T cell receptor beta chains derived from one specimen sequenced in a study of CD8 T cells in ankylosing spondylitis. Via MiXCR, TCRdb re-called the 5' RACE reads, giving one row per CDR3 protein. The repertoire holds about 240,000 distinct CDR3 sequences, with around 9.2% as singletons. The sample was blood, either unsorted or a sorted T cell fraction (not recorded which). These TCRs come from a male donor with ankylosing spondylitis or in good health (not recorded which).

There are a few counts of this clonotype. The chain joins TRBV5-5 to TRBJ2-1; D assignment may be TRBD1 or TRBD2 (5 bases each). Germline V gene lookup returns CDR1 SGHKS and CDR2 YYEKEE (reference sequence). The V end lost 4 bases, the J end lost 8 bases, and 19 bases lay between the germline ends. The CDR3 loop spans 15 amino acids. CDR3 protein: CASSPPGPSYDEQFF. CDR3 nucleotide sequence: TGTGCCAGCAGCCCCCCGGGACCATCCTATGATGAGCAGTTCTTC.

This clonotype was detected a few times. V gene TRBV21-1 combines with J gene TRBJ2-7; TRBD2 is taken as the D call from the table, unchecked against the DNA. TRBV21-1 is tagged as a pseudogene. This CDR3 spans 18 amino acids. The DNA for the CDR3 is TGTGCCAGCAGCAAATGCGGGGAGGAGGCTAGCGGTCCCTACGAGCAGTACTTC. Protein sequence: CASSKCGEEASGPYEQYF.

The gene calls are TRBV5-1 and TRBJ2-7; 13 bases align to TRBD2. The CDR3 is 17 amino acids. J was trimmed by 3 bases and V by 4 bases; bases with no gene match: 10. Germline-derived CDR1 and CDR2 are SGHRS and YFSETQ. The CDR3 is CASSLGTSGAYGYEQYF. The CDR3 region has the DNA TGCGCCAGCAGCCTCGGGACTAGCGGGGCCTACGGCTACGAGCAGTACTTC.

This clonotype was observed at least ten times. This rearrangement joins TRBV6-5 to TRBJ2-4, with D maybe TRBD2 (5 bases). CDR3 length equals 16 residues. Germline CDR1 is MNHEY and CDR2 is SVGAGI. Trimming left V 2 bases short and J 2 bases short, with 13 bases between. DNA for the CDR3: TGTGCCAGCAGTTACGGGCGAGGGTTTACCAAAAACATTCAGTACTTC. Translating gives CASSYGRGFTKNIQYF.

The rearrangement links TRBV7-8 to TRBJ2-7; D is tentatively TRBD1 or TRBD2 (5 bases each). V was pared by 5 bases and J by 6 bases, with 14 bases between. This CDR3 is 13 amino acids long. From germline, CDR1 is SGHVS and CDR2 FQNEAQ. CDR3 residues: CASSPGPVVEQYF. Here the CDR3 DNA reads TGTGCCAGCAGCCCGGGACCAGTAGTCGAGCAGTACTTC.

DNA for the CDR3: TGTGCCAGGCACCTAAGGGGACAGGGCCTGCGTGAGCAGTTCTTC. This sequence encodes CARHLRGQGLREQFF. V gene TRBV19 combines with J gene TRBJ2-1; 9 bases align to TRBD1. The junction had 15 bases not matched to a gene; V was cut back by 9 bases and J by 9 bases. Germline V lookup: CDR1 LNHDA, CDR2 SQIVND (reference sequence). This CDR3 is 15 amino acids long. Full variable domain (remainder filled in from reference TRBV19 and TRBJ2-1): DGGITQSPKYLFRKEGQNVTLSCEQNLNHDAMYWYRQDPGQGLRLIYYSQIVNDFQKGDIAEGYSVSREKKESFPLTVTSAQKNPTAFYLCARHLRGQGLREQFFGPGTRLTVL.

This clonotype was detected many times. The V gene is TRBV6-2 or TRBV6-3, the J gene TRBJ2-3; 10 bases are a match to TRBD2. There are 17 residues in the CDR3. V lost 2 bases and J lost 0; bases outside the gene matches: 5. Germline loops: CDR1 MNHEY, CDR2 SVGEGT. The CDR3 DNA is TGTGCCAGCAGTTACCCGCTAGCGGGGGCTAGCACAGATACGCAGTATTTT. Its translation is CASSYPLAGASTDTQYF.

This sequence joins TRBV5-1 and TRBJ2-7; 9 bases map to TRBD1. The germline V gene encodes CDR1 SGHRS and CDR2 YFSETQ. Trimming cost V 0 bases and J 3 bases; bases outside gene matches: 4. This CDR3 is built from 15 residues. The CDR3 nucleotides are TGCGCCAGCAGCTTGGCCCTGACAGGGGGCTACGAGCAGTACTTC. Its translation is CASSLALTGGYEQYF.

This clonotype has ten or more counts. The rearrangement links TRBV5-1 to TRBJ2-3, with 10 bases aligning to TRBD2. The CDR3 length is 16 residues. CDR1 SGHRS and CDR2 YFSETQ come from the germline V gene. J lost 2 bases, V lost 0 bases, and 3 bases had no gene match. The CDR3 spells CASSLGTSGFTDTQYF. CDR3 nucleotide sequence: TGCGCCAGCAGCTTGGGGACTAGCGGATTCACAGATACGCAGTATTTT.

This clonotype was seen at least ten times. The chain links TRBV29-1 to TRBJ2-5, with D possibly matching TRBD1 (6 bases). V dropped 3 bases and J dropped 5 bases, with 10 bases sitting between them. The germline V gene encodes CDR1 SQVTM and CDR2 ANQGSEA. This CDR3 is 12 amino acids long. The CDR3 here is CSVDKQGETQYF. CDR3 coding DNA: TGCAGCGTTGATAAGCAGGGGGAGACCCAGTACTTC.

CDR3 sequence reads: CATSRRPGTFETQYF. The CDR3 DNA is TGTGCCACCAGCAGACGTCCGGGGACATTTGAGACCCAGTACTTC. The chain joins TRBV15 to TRBJ2-5, with D possibly matching TRBD1 (6 bases). CDR3 length: 15 residues. Trimming took 2 bases from V and 5 from J, leaving 15 bases between them. The germline gives CDR1 LNHNV, CDR2 YYDKDF (reference sequence).

This chain joins TRBV29-1 and TRBJ2-1, with D unclear. In germline, CDR1 is SQVTM, CDR2 ANQGSEA. The V and J ends lost 6 bases and 7 bases respectively, with 16 bases between them. This CDR3 is built from 13 residues. CDR3 sequence (DNA): TGCAGCGTCCAAAGACCTAACGGGAATGAGCAGTTCTTC. Its translation: CSVQRPNGNEQFF.

This clonotype was observed many times. The V and J genes are TRBV7-2 and TRBJ2-2, with D perhaps being TRBD1 or TRBD2 (5 bases each). CDR1 SGHTA and CDR2 FQGNSA come from the germline V gene. V lost 5 bases and J 6 bases, leaving 16 bases between the germline ends. The CDR3 is 15 residues long. CDR3 protein: CASSPGTGLPGELFF. Written as DNA, the CDR3 is TGTGCCAGCAGCCCCGGGACGGGGTTACCCGGGGAGCTGTTTTTT.

This clonotype was counted many times. The gene calls are TRBV12-3 or TRBV12-4 and TRBJ1-5; D is unclear. Between the trimmed V and J ends, which lost 5 bases and 3 bases, there was a span of 17 bases. The CDR3 runs to 16 residues. CDR3 sequence reads: CASSPGQPAVNQPQHF. The CDR3 DNA follows: TGTGCCAGCAGTCCGGGTCAACCGGCAGTCAATCAGCCCCAGCATTTT.

This clonotype was counted only a few times. The genes are TRBV7-8 and TRBJ1-5; no reliable D call. V was trimmed by 0 bases and J by 11 bases, leaving 20 bases between them. Germline assignment: CDR1 SGHVS and CDR2 FQNEAQ. The CDR3 totals 16 residues. The DNA of the CDR3 is TGTGCCAGCAGCTTAGCGAGGCGAGCAGCCCCAGTGGCCCAGCATTTT. This translates into CASSLARRAAPVAQHF.

There are many counts of this clonotype. In DNA, the CDR3 is TGTGCCAGCAGAGGGGAGTTTTATAGCTCCCGTCGAGGGGCTGAAGCTTTCTTT. It translates to CASRGEFYSSRRGAEAFF. The V and J genes are TRBV7-2 and TRBJ1-1; D may be TRBD1 (5 bases). The CDR3 totals 18 residues. V shed 6 bases and J shed 6 bases, with 29 bases lying between them. The germline gives CDR1 SGHTA, CDR2 FQGNSA.

This clonotype showed up many times. The chain joins TRBV9 to TRBJ1-6; perhaps TRBD1 as D (5 bases). The CDR3 loop spans 17 amino acids. CDR1 is SGDLS and CDR2 is YYNGEE in the germline V gene. V lost 1 base, J lost 5 bases, and 16 bases lay in between. The CDR3 region is CASSVKVGGQDNSPLHF. The CDR3 DNA follows: TGTGCCAGCAGCGTAAAGGTGGGAGGACAAGATAATTCACCCCTCCACTTT.

For the CDR3, the DNA is TGCGCCAGCAGCATCTGGACAGGATCCTACAATGAGCAGTTCTTC. Amino acid sequence: CASSIWTGSYNEQFF. The gene calls are TRBV5-1 and TRBJ2-1, with TRBD1 matching over 7 bases. V was pared by 4 bases and J by 1 base, with 5 bases of the junction left unmatched. Germline V lookup: CDR1 SGHRS, CDR2 YFSETQ. The CDR3 runs to 15 residues.

At least ten counts were recorded for this clonotype. The rearrangement uses TRBV7-9 and TRBJ1-2; D is uncertain. CDR1 is SEHNR, CDR2 FQNEAQ, per germline (reference sequence). The CDR3 is made up of 14 amino acids. Between the trimmed V and J ends, which lost 1 base and 4 bases, there was a span of 10 bases. CDR3 region: CASSLGNRPYGYTF. CDR3 in DNA: TGTGCCAGCAGCTTAGGTAACAGACCCTATGGCTACACCTTC.

The sample holds many counts of this clonotype. The chain recombines TRBV7-2 with TRBJ2-7; D is unresolved. Germline CDR1 and CDR2: SGHTA and FQGNSA. This CDR3 contains 13 residues. V dropped 4 bases and J dropped 2 bases, with 9 bases sitting between them. CDR3: CASSSQLTYEQYF. The CDR3 DNA sequence: TGTGCCAGCAGCTCGCAGCTAACCTACGAGCAGTACTTC. Full variable domain (missing parts from reference TRBV7-2 and TRBJ2-7): GAGVSQSPSNKVTEKGKDVELRCDPISGHTALYWYRQSLGQGLEFLIYFQGNSAPDKSGLPSDRFSAERTGGSVSTLTIQRTQQEDSAVYLCASSSQLTYEQYFGPGTRLTVT.

This clonotype was picked up many times. The gene calls are TRBV4-3 and TRBJ1-2; TRBD1 aligns across 8 bases. Germline loops: CDR1 LGHNA, CDR2 YSLEER. V trimming: 0 bases; J trimming: 5 bases; junction bases outside the gene matches: 5. This CDR3 region has 15 residues. CDR3 DNA: TGCGCCAGCAGCCAAGACTACAGGGGGACTTATGGCTACACCTTC. It is translated as CASSQDYRGTYGYTF.

This clonotype was seen many times. The genes are TRBV10-3 and TRBJ1-2; 11 bases fit TRBD1. The germline V gene has CDR1 ENHRY and CDR2 SYGVKD. V was clipped by 11 bases and J by 6 bases; unmatched bases: 8. The CDR3 has 13 amino acids. CDR3 sequence reads: CALRGQGGNGYTF. Here the CDR3 DNA reads TGTGCCCTCCGGGGACAGGGGGGAAATGGCTACACCTTC.

At least ten counts were recorded for this clonotype. This chain joins TRBV5-1 and TRBJ1-4; D is possibly TRBD1 (6 bases). V dropped 1 base and J dropped 8 bases, with 15 bases sitting between them. The CDR3 extends over 15 amino acids. Per germline, CDR1 SGHRS and CDR2 YFSETQ. CDR3 loop: CASSLQGNLGEKLFF. CDR3 nucleotides: TGCGCCAGCAGCTTGCAGGGGAACCTAGGGGAAAAACTGTTTTTT.

This clonotype was counted ten times or more. V usage is TRBV20-1 and J usage is TRBJ2-1, with 12 bases that match TRBD2. V shed 5 bases, J shed 7 bases, and the junction held 6 bases outside the gene matches. CDR3 length: 14 amino acids. Germline V gives CDR1 DFQATT, CDR2 SNEGSKA (reference sequence). The CDR3 DNA reads TGCAGTGCTTTGACTAGCGGGAGAGGGAATGAGCAGTTCTTC. Protein sequence: CSALTSGRGNEQFF.